This TCR beta chain is drawn from a study of blood T cells in healthy people across ages (dated by TCRdb to the mid-2010s). As for the study more broadly: Template switching captured roughly one uniquely barcoded TCR beta cDNA molecule per two T cells in model experiments. To track age-related changes in TCR beta repertoire diversity, the study relied on deep sequencing normalized with unique cDNA molecular identifiers. The donors were split into four age groups: young (average 16 years), middle-aged (roughly 40), aged (approximately 60) and long-lived (more than 80). To avoid experimental bias, donors of different ages were randomly spread across the sequencing lanes. Two additional independent replicas of 1 million unique cDNA reads from the same blood draw were analyzed for two donors (one aged 18 to 29 and one aged 80 or older).

Study-wide findings and limitations: Observed TCR beta diversity correlated strongly with the percentage of naive T cells measured by flow cytometry. Compared with the aged group, the long-lived group had more naive CD4+ T cells, fewer expanded clones and increased TCR diversity, a pattern suggesting age selection. Estimates of total diversity based on one million sequenced T cells were considered lower bounds and underestimates. Because donor CMV infection status was unknown, age-related changes in expanded clonotypes were potentially confounded. Observed TCR beta diversity per million T cells fell roughly linearly with age, and a significant reduction was already apparent by age roughly 40. Because profiling used bulk unsorted PBMCs, naive and antigen-experienced compartments could not be compared conclusively.

With respect to this clonotype: The specificity of this receptor is unknown. The sample holds no much larger clone one base away, and base qualities are not on file.

Systemically healthy Caucasian individuals from Russia, some 40 in total and aged 6 to 90 years, were included as donors. Around 9.8 milliliters of peripheral blood were collected from each donor into EDTA-treated Vacutainer tubes. Ficoll-Paque density-gradient centrifugation was used to isolate PBMCs, with at least 7 million per sample. Trizol reagent was used to extract total RNA from the PBMCs, yielding at least 6 micrograms per sample. For every donor, an aliquot of PBMCs went through flow cytometry to measure the percentages of naive CD45RAhigh/CD27high T cells. Via the germline V gene, CDR1 is SGHTA and CDR2 FQGNSA. There are 13 amino acids in the CDR3, from cysteine to phenylalanine inclusive. Just CDR3 DNA is preserved here, 39 bases in frame from base 1. Trimming removed 5 bases from V and 10 bases from J, leaving 12 bases between the germline ends. Libraries were made using 5' RACE. Instrument on record: Illumina HiSeq 2500. A second PCR of about 6 to 11 cycles was run with a J-beta primer mix and a sample-barcoded 5' primer. A template-switch 5' adaptor carrying 12 random nucleotides introduced a unique molecular identifier onto each TCR beta cDNA molecule. Each sample yielded at least 3 million CDR3-containing paired-end reads. All of the RNA was converted into first-strand cDNA using the Mint cDNA synthesis kit, with a TRBC-specific oligonucleotide serving as the primer. Following uracil-DNA glycosylase treatment, all cDNA underwent a first 18-cycle PCR with the universal primers M1SS and BC2_uni_R. The original methods were these. Normalization of each sample was performed by random selection of 1 million high-quality reads, each carrying a distinct molecular identifier. Reads sharing molecular identifiers were discarded rather than binned into consensus sequences. MiTCR, set to a Q25 quality threshold and the strictest error-elimination algorithm, was used for CDR3 identification, clonotype clustering and error correction. A nonparametric unseen species model with Euler transformation was used to estimate lower-bound total TCR beta diversity. Using fastp trimming at Q25 and MiXCR clonotype assembly, TCRdb reanalyzed the public sequencing data and kept in-frame beta chains. Rows matching on CDR3 protein sequence are summarized as one entry with the most common DNA and genes. The V and J calls here are based on TCRdb, not the publication. For this sample the table gives around 790,000 distinct CDR3 sequences, of which roughly 44% were detected only once. About a fifth of the sample belongs to the ten largest clones.

The chain links TRBV7-2 with TRBJ1-6; too little of a D gene remains to name it. Sequencing was carried out using blood. The clonotype comes from a man between 60 and 75 years old in good health. The nucleotides are TGTGCCAGCAGCGATCTCCCTCTGTCACCCCTCCACTTT. Its translation is CASSDLPLSPLHF.